One and the same sample provided the 30 T cell receptor beta chains below, sequenced in a study of T cells in localized non-small cell lung cancer. The table came from immunoSEQ multiplex PCR; TCRdb's copy has only in-frame clones and leaves some out. The table lists tens of thousands of clones, 90% of them singletons, with 1.5% to 2% in the top ten. The sequencing here drew on peripheral blood, taken before any cancer treatment. The receptors come from a woman aged 40-70 years with stage I lung adenocarcinoma.

The V and J genes are TRBV19 and TRBJ1-1; unclear D gene. The germline V and J ends were trimmed by 2 bases and 5 bases, with 12 bases remaining between them. This CDR3 is 14 amino acids long. Germline CDR1 LNHDA, CDR2 SQIVND (reference sequence). This chain's CDR3 is CASSITGSRTEAFF. The CDR3 bases are TGTGCCAGTAGTATAACGGGGAGTAGAACTGAAGCTTTCTTT.

The chain carries TRBV9 and TRBJ1-3; possible D gene TRBD1, 5 bases. CDR1 is SGDLS, CDR2 YYNGEE, per germline. The CDR3 has 18 residues. Trimming took off 0 bases at V and 4 bases at J, with 20 bases between the two ends. The CDR3 DNA sequence: TGTGCCAGCAGCGTAGCTACGACCGGTGGGGGTACGGGAAACACCATATATTTT. Residues: CASSVATTGGGTGNTIYF.

This clone was observed a few times. The chain uses TRBV18 and TRBJ1-2; D gene unclear. Germline V CDR1 and CDR2: KGHSH, LQKENI. Trimming took 3 bases from V and 8 from J, leaving 7 bases between them. The CDR3 totals 11 residues. In DNA, the CDR3 is TGTGCCAGCTCACCGTCGGAGGGCTACACCTTC. Protein sequence: CASSPSEGYTF. The entire variable domain, with the rest obtained from reference TRBV18 and TRBJ1-2, is as follows: NAGVMQNPRHLVRRRGQEARLRCSPMKGHSHVYWYRQLPEEGLKFMVYLQKENIIDESGMPKERFSAEFPKEGPSILRIQQVVRGDSAAYFCASSPSEGYTFGSGTRLTVV.

CDR3 region: CASSERGQGFYGYTF. The CDR3 bases are TGTGCCAGCAGTGAAAGGGGACAGGGCTTCTATGGCTACACCTTC. This chain links TRBV2 with TRBJ1-2; 9 bases align to TRBD1. Germline V CDR1 and CDR2: SNHLY, FYNNEI. This CDR3 is built from 15 residues. V was clipped by 2 bases and J by 4 bases; unmatched bases: 5.

The chain recombines TRBV7-8 with TRBJ2-4; 7 bases align to TRBD2. The CDR3 runs to 14 residues. Looked up from germline, CDR1 is SGHVS and CDR2 is FQNEAQ. The ends lost 0 bases at V and 6 bases at J; junction bases unmatched: 2. The DNA of the CDR3 is TGTGCCAGCAGCTTAGCCCCTAGCGGAAACATTCAGTACTTC. It translates to CASSLAPSGNIQYF.

Here the CDR3 reads CASSEWGVGQPQHF. DNA of the CDR3: TGTGCCAGCAGTGAGTGGGGAGTAGGTCAGCCCCAGCATTTT. This sequence joins TRBV2 and TRBJ1-5, with D hard to call. V dropped 3 bases and J dropped 6 bases, with 12 bases sitting between them. This CDR3 region has 14 residues. CDR1 is SNHLY and CDR2 is FYNNEI in the germline V gene.

In DNA, the CDR3 is TGTGCCAGCAGCTTAAGGCCTAGCGGGAGCACAGATACGCAGTATTTT. It encodes CASSLRPSGSTDTQYF. The V call is TRBV7-2, the J call TRBJ2-3; TRBD2 agrees at 8 bases. The CDR3 has 16 residues. Losses at the gene ends were 2 bases for V and 0 bases for J; bases not matched to a gene: 4. CDR1 is SGHTA, CDR2 FQGNSA, per germline.

The chain's CDR3 is CASIIGEGNNQPQHF. The CDR3 DNA is TGTGCCAGCATCATAGGGGAGGGTAACAATCAGCCCCAGCATTTT. The chain recombines TRBV28 with TRBJ1-5; D might be TRBD1 (5 bases). CDR1 is MDHEN and CDR2 is SYDVKM in the germline V gene. The CDR3 extends over 15 amino acids. V dropped 7 bases and J dropped 3 bases, with 16 bases sitting between them.

The gene calls are TRBV7-2 and TRBJ1-1; D is uncertain. This CDR3 has 14 amino acids. Trimming left V 4 bases short and J 2 bases short, with 11 bases between. The germline V gene has CDR1 SGHTA and CDR2 FQGNSA. In nucleotides, the CDR3 is TGTGCCAGCAGCTCGTGGGCCGCCAACACTGAAGCTTTCTTT. This codes for CASSSWAANTEAFF. Filled out from reference TRBV7-2 and TRBJ1-1, the complete variable domain reads GAGVSQSPSNKVTEKGKDVELRCDPISGHTALYWYRQSLGQGLEFLIYFQGNSAPDKSGLPSDRFSAERTGGSVSTLTIQRTQQEDSAVYLCASSSWAANTEAFFGQGTRLTVV.

The chain employs TRBV18 and TRBJ2-7, with D perhaps being TRBD1 or TRBD2 (5 bases each). CDR1 KGHSH and CDR2 LQKENI come from the germline V gene. This CDR3 contains 14 residues. V was cut by 3 bases and J by 0 bases, with 9 bases left in between. In DNA form, the CDR3 reads TGTGCCAGCTCACCGGGGGAGCTCTCCTACGAGCAGTACTTC. It yields the protein CASSPGELSYEQYF.

The chain couples TRBV5-1 to TRBJ2-4; no firm D call. The CDR3 consists of 12 residues. V was pared by 0 bases and J by 7 bases, with 5 bases between. Germline V gene sequence: CDR1 SGHRS, CDR2 YFSETQ. The CDR3 DNA is TGCGCCAGCAGCTTGGACAGTAACATTCAGTACTTC. This translates into CASSLDSNIQYF.

This sequence joins TRBV5-4 and TRBJ2-7; D not resolved. The CDR3 covers 13 residues. Germline V gene sequence: CDR1 SGHNT, CDR2 YYREEE (reference sequence). V lost 4 bases, J lost 2 bases, and 10 bases lay in between. The CDR3 protein is CASSKDSTYEQYF. In nucleotides, the CDR3 is TGTGCCAGCAGCAAAGACTCGACCTACGAGCAGTACTTC.

This chain joins TRBV28 and TRBJ1-1; D not certain. This CDR3 spans 15 amino acids. The germline CDR1 and CDR2 sequences are MDHEN and SYDVKM. V dropped 2 bases and J dropped 7 bases, with 17 bases sitting between them. CDR3 region: CASSLNRAERGEAFF. CDR3 DNA: TGTGCCAGCAGTTTAAACCGGGCTGAGAGAGGTGAAGCTTTCTTT.

The chain joins TRBV28 to TRBJ2-7, with TRBD2 identical over 7 bases. Per germline, CDR1 MDHEN and CDR2 SYDVKM. V shed 6 bases and J 3 bases; nucleotides not matched to a gene: 11. The CDR3 contains 15 residues. CDR3 sequence reads: CASSGEGGVVYEQYF. DNA of the CDR3: TGTGCCAGCAGCGGGGAGGGAGGGGTCGTCTACGAGCAGTACTTC. Full variable domain (outside the CDR3, taken from reference TRBV28 and TRBJ2-7): DVKVTQSSRYLVKRTGEKVFLECVQDMDHENMFWYRQDPGLGLRLIYFSYDVKMKEKGDIPEGYSVSREKKERFSLILESASTNQTSMYLCASSGEGGVVYEQYFGPGTRLTVT.

V usage is TRBV28 and J usage is TRBJ2-7, with a weak D call TRBD1 (5 bases). Germline-derived CDR1 and CDR2 are MDHEN and SYDVKM. V was pared by 8 bases and J by 3 bases, with 11 bases between. CDR3 length: 12 amino acids. The chain's CDR3 is CASGGAVYEQYF. The CDR3 DNA reads as TGTGCCAGCGGTGGGGCAGTCTACGAGCAGTACTTC.

The sample holds a few counts of this clone. This sequence joins TRBV5-3 and TRBJ2-3; D may be TRBD2 (7 bases). TRBV5-3 qualifies as an ORF whose function is uncertain. V lost 5 bases, J lost 2 bases, and 15 bases lay in between. The CDR3 extends over 15 amino acids. CDR3 bases: TGTGCCAGAAGGGCCCCGGGGGGCGTCACAGATACGCAGTATTTT. This encodes CARRAPGGVTDTQYF.

The chain combines TRBV14 with TRBJ1-1; D uncertain. The CDR3 has 12 residues. The V gene lost 2 bases and the J gene lost 11 bases, with 12 bases spanning the gap. CDR1 is SGHDN, CDR2 FVKESK, per germline. This CDR3 reads CASSQQGRWAFF. In DNA, the CDR3 is TGTGCCAGCAGCCAACAAGGGAGGTGGGCTTTCTTT.

The chain carries TRBV5-8 and TRBJ1-3, with TRBD1 as a possible D gene (5 bases). The germline V gene encodes CDR1 SGHTS and CDR2 YDEGEE. V was trimmed by 0 bases and J by 3 bases, leaving 10 bases between them. CDR3 length equals 15 residues. The CDR3 sequence: CASSLEGARGNTIYF. CDR3 sequence (DNA): TGTGCCAGCAGCTTGGAAGGGGCGCGTGGAAACACCATATATTTT.

The rearrangement uses TRBV7-3 and TRBJ1-2; TRBD1 might be the D (5 bases). In germline, CDR1 is SGHTA, CDR2 FQGTGA. Trimming took off 2 bases at V and 5 bases at J, with 21 bases between the two ends. The CDR3 covers 17 residues. CDR3 loop: CASSLEPGPNLGYGYTF. The CDR3 bases are TGTGCCAGCAGCTTAGAGCCAGGGCCTAACCTAGGATATGGCTACACCTTC.

The V gene is TRBV9, the J gene TRBJ1-1; TRBD1 matches at 8 bases. J was trimmed by 0 bases and V by 6 bases; bases with no gene match: 7. Germline CDR1 and CDR2: SGDLS and YYNGEE. The CDR3 runs 15 residues. The CDR3 loop reads CASTAGQGMNTEAFF. The CDR3 DNA reads TGTGCCAGCACCGCCGGACAGGGAATGAACACTGAAGCTTTCTTT.

V and J are TRBV13 and TRBJ1-6, with a weak D call TRBD1 (6 bases). Deletions cut 0 bases from V and 5 bases from J, with 11 bases between. The CDR3 is 16 amino acids. Germline V gene sequence: CDR1 PRHDT, CDR2 FYEKMQ (reference sequence). CDR3 nucleotides: TGTGCCAGCAGCTTAGGCTGGGGGACAAATAATTCACCCCTCCACTTT. Its protein product is CASSLGWGTNNSPLHF.

Concerning this clone itself: Mismatch with germline at one junction end may stem from a read error. The rearrangement uses TRBV29-1 and TRBJ1-2, with TRBD1 matching 7 bases. The CDR3 contains 11 residues. CDR1 SQVTM and CDR2 ANQGSEA come from the germline V gene. CDR3 protein: CSATGDPLCSF. For the CDR3, the DNA is TGCAGCGCCACAGGGGACCCTCTCTGCTCCTTC. Together with reference TRBV29-1 and TRBJ1-2, the CDR3 gives the full variable domain: SAVISQKPSRDICQRGTSLTIQCQVDSQVTMMFWYRQQPGQSLTLIATANQGSEATYESGFVIDKFPISRPNLTFSTLTVSNMSPEDSSIYLCSATGDPLCSFGSGTRLTVV.

This chain links TRBV5-6 with TRBJ1-3; D unclear. With 0 bases removed from V and 4 bases from J, the gap between germline ends came to 2 bases. CDR1 and CDR2 (germline): SGHDT, YYEEEE. The CDR3 is made up of 12 amino acids. For the CDR3, the DNA is TGTGCCAGCAGCTTGGCAGGAAACACCATATATTTT. It yields the protein CASSLAGNTIYF.

V and J are TRBV6-5 and TRBJ1-6, with D possibly TRBD1 on 6 matching bases. The CDR3 runs 14 residues. In germline, CDR1 is MNHEY, CDR2 SVGAGI. V lost 2 bases to trimming and J lost 7 bases, with 9 bases between them. The CDR3 DNA follows: TGTGCCAGCAGTTACGGGACAAAAAATTCACCCCTCCACTTT. As protein: CASSYGTKNSPLHF.

The V call is TRBV4-2, the J call TRBJ2-6, with a weak D call TRBD1 (5 bases). CDR1 is LGHNA and CDR2 is YNFKEQ in the germline V gene. The CDR3 consists of 19 residues. Trimming took 6 bases from V and 0 from J, leaving 21 bases between them. The CDR3 nucleotides read TGTGCCAGCAGAGATGGGGCAGATAATTTTATCTCTGGGGCCAACGTCCTGACTTTC. Its protein product is CASRDGADNFISGANVLTF.

The V gene is TRBV7-9, the J gene TRBJ2-1, with unresolved D. The germline V gene has CDR1 SEHNR and CDR2 FQNEAQ (reference sequence). The CDR3 has 11 amino acids. Trimming removed 0 bases from V and 9 bases from J, with 3 bases in between. The CDR3 loop reads CASSLASEQFF. The CDR3 bases are TGTGCCAGCAGCTTAGCCTCTGAGCAGTTCTTC.

The chain links TRBV7-2 to TRBJ2-1, with 8 bases lining up with TRBD2. With V trimmed by 5 bases and J by 9 bases, 9 bases remained unmatched. CDR3 size: 14 residues. The germline CDR1 and CDR2 sequences are SGHTA and FQGNSA. The CDR3 here is CASSREGTRGEQFF. The DNA for the CDR3 is TGTGCCAGCAGCCGGGAAGGGACTAGAGGTGAGCAGTTCTTC.

The gene calls are TRBV19 and TRBJ2-7; TRBD2 matches 10 bases. The germline gives CDR1 LNHDA, CDR2 SQIVND (reference sequence). The V segment lost 3 bases and the J segment 4 bases; nucleotides outside the gene matches: 6. The CDR3 sequence is 15 residues long. Written as DNA, the CDR3 is TGTGCCAGTAGTATGGAGCGGGAGGGCCGGTACGAGCAGTACTTC. Its protein product is CASSMEREGRYEQYF.

This sequence joins TRBV28 and TRBJ2-7; D gene uncertain. CDR3 length equals 14 residues. Germline CDR1 is MDHEN and CDR2 is SYDVKM. Between the trimmed V and J ends, which lost 0 bases and 2 bases, there was a span of 8 bases. The CDR3 reads CASSLWDGTYEQYF. Here the CDR3 DNA reads TGTGCCAGCAGTTTATGGGACGGCACCTACGAGCAGTACTTC.

V and J are TRBV9 and TRBJ2-5; tentatively, D is TRBD1 (5 bases). The V and J ends lost 4 bases and 5 bases respectively, with 9 bases between them. The CDR3 totals 12 residues. CDR1 is SGDLS and CDR2 is YYNGEE in the germline V gene. Here the CDR3 DNA reads TGTGCCAGCAGCACCTCAGGGGAGACCCAGTACTTC. This translates into CASSTSGETQYF.